The clone carrying this T cell receptor (beta chain) was seen only once. Its specificity is unknown. These data are taken from a study of T cell responses to AZD1222 COVID-19 vaccine. Study-level findings and limits: Nearly half of spike-specific TCRs reportedly target variant regions that are unmutated in the B.1.351 and B.1.1.7 variants. Donors, mostly white British, included more females; clonal diversity was possibly underestimated.

The V gene's germline CDR1 is LNHNV and CDR2 YYDKDF (reference sequence). Trimming removed 3 bases at V and 7 bases at J, with 6 bases between. This CDR3 has 12 amino acids. Assay: immunoSEQ multiplex PCR; the TCRdb copy retains only in-frame clones and omits some. The sample includes fewer than 200,000 clones, around nine tenths of them seen just once. This receptor was taken from an adult who received the AZD1222 COVID-19 vaccine. The source material was peripheral blood, sampled 28 days after the second AZD1222 dose. V usage is TRBV15 and J usage is TRBJ2-2; the D gene is possibly TRBD2 (5 bases). The CDR3 is CATSRAGGELFF. Here the CDR3 DNA reads TGTGCCACCAGCAGGGCGGGCGGGGAGCTGTTTTTT.